These 30 T cell receptor beta chains were all obtained from the same sample, sequenced in a study of shared clonotypes between healthy human individuals. Terminally differentiated effector memory CD45RA+ cells were left out of the naive CD8 fraction, which was CD45RO-negative and positively selected for CCR7. The data were produced by immunoSEQ multiplex PCR, yet TCRdb's version contains in-frame clones alone and is incomplete. This table holds 2 million to 2.5 million clones, 93% found once. Specimen: naive CD8+ T cells from PBMCs. These receptors were obtained from a man aged 18 to 30 in good health. Some clones in this sample may be carry-over from other donors' samples.

This rearrangement joins TRBV9 to TRBJ1-1, with a tentative D call TRBD1 (6 bases). V was trimmed by 2 bases and J by 5 bases, leaving 16 bases between them. The length of the CDR3 is 15 residues. Germline-derived CDR1 and CDR2 are SGDLS and YYNGEE. CDR3 region: CASSVGGRFSTEAFF. CDR3 coding DNA: TGTGCCAGCAGCGTGGGGGGCAGGTTTAGTACTGAAGCTTTCTTT. Full variable domain (rest looked up from reference TRBV9 and TRBJ1-1): DSGVTQTPKHLITATGQRVTLRCSPRSGDLSVYWYQQSLDQGLQFLIQYYNGEERAKGNILERFSAQQFPDLHSELNLSSLELGDSALYFCASSVGGRFSTEAFFGQGTRLTVV.

The genes are TRBV4-3 and TRBJ2-7; 10 bases line up with TRBD1. The germline CDR1 and CDR2 sequences are LGHNA and YSLEER. This CDR3 region has 13 residues. V trimming: 4 bases; J trimming: 6 bases; junction bases outside the gene matches: 3. The CDR3 DNA reads as TGCGCCAGCAGCCCAAGGACAGGGGGCGAGCAGTACTTC. This sequence encodes CASSPRTGGEQYF.

This chain connects TRBV7-8 to TRBJ2-5; TRBD1 might be the D (5 bases). The CDR3 covers 13 residues. V was trimmed by 3 bases and J by 5 bases, leaving 10 bases between them. Germline V gene sequence: CDR1 SGHVS, CDR2 FQNEAQ. CDR3 region: CASSFQGRETQYF. In DNA, the CDR3 is TGTGCCAGCAGCTTTCAGGGTCGGGAGACCCAGTACTTC.

V and J are TRBV6-1 and TRBJ2-7; 9 bases fit TRBD1. CDR3 length: 15 residues. V lost 2 bases to trimming and J lost 2 bases; unmatched junction nucleotides: 4. Germline CDR1 and CDR2: MNHNS and SASEGT. The CDR3 region is CASSERGTGPYEQYF. In DNA form, the CDR3 reads TGTGCCAGCAGTGAAAGGGGGACAGGGCCCTACGAGCAGTACTTC.

Concerning this clone: Just one base apart from a much larger clone, this may be a read error. This rearrangement joins TRBV27 to TRBJ1-1, with a tentative D call TRBD1 (6 bases). With 6 bases removed from V and 4 bases from J, the gap between germline ends came to 12 bases. Germline V CDR1 and CDR2: MNHEY, SMNVEV (reference sequence). The CDR3 runs 13 residues. The CDR3 DNA is TGTGCCAGCAGCGTAGGGGGGGGCACTGAAGCTTTCTTT. This gives the protein CASSVGGGTEAFF.

The gene calls are TRBV6-6 and TRBJ1-5; maybe TRBD1 (6 bases). The CDR3 length is 16 residues. Per germline, CDR1 MNHNY and CDR2 SVGAGI (reference sequence). The V and J ends lost 5 bases and 1 base respectively, with 15 bases between them. CDR3 residues: CASSGSGAESNQPQHF. The CDR3 nucleotides are TGTGCCAGCAGTGGGTCGGGGGCCGAGAGCAATCAGCCCCAGCATTTT.

This chain uses TRBV30 with TRBJ2-1; 10 positions agree with TRBD2. Trimming cost V 8 bases and J 6 bases; bases outside gene matches: 10. Per germline, CDR1 GTSNPN and CDR2 SVGIG (reference sequence). The CDR3 loop spans 14 amino acids. In DNA form, the CDR3 reads TGTGCCGGACAGGAACTAGCGGGGCTCAATGAGCAGTTCTTC. Translation: CAGQELAGLNEQFF.

V is TRBV28 and J is TRBJ1-6, with no clear D. Germline CDR1 MDHEN, CDR2 SYDVKM. V lost 5 bases to trimming and J lost 2 bases, with 4 bases between them. CDR3 length: 13 residues. CDR3: CASSPAYNSPLHF. CDR3 in DNA: TGTGCCAGCAGTCCAGCCTATAATTCACCCCTCCACTTT.

This chain links TRBV11-2 with TRBJ2-2; TRBD1 might be the D (5 bases). This CDR3 contains 16 residues. Germline V CDR1 and CDR2: SGHAT, FQNNGV. The V gene lost 1 base and the J gene lost 4 bases, with 13 bases spanning the gap. The CDR3 nucleotides are TGTGCCAGCAGCTTAGGTTTGAGACAGTTCACCGGGGAGCTGTTTTTT. This encodes CASSLGLRQFTGELFF.

With respect to this clone: Other DNA sequences within the sample encode an identical CDR3. J is TRBJ2-7 and V is TRBV7-9; D is uncertain. Trimming shortened V by 3 bases and J by 0 bases, and 9 bases separated the two germline ends. Looked up from germline, CDR1 is SEHNR and CDR2 is FQNEAQ (reference sequence). This CDR3 has 14 amino acids. The CDR3 here is CASSFSGSSYEQYF. DNA of the CDR3: TGTGCCAGCAGCTTTTCTGGTTCCTCCTACGAGCAGTACTTC.

The chain combines TRBV7-3 with TRBJ1-1; TRBD1 is a possible D gene (5 bases). This CDR3 is 15 amino acids long. Trimming cost V 3 bases and J 4 bases, with 15 bases left between them. Germline V lookup: CDR1 SGHTA, CDR2 FQGTGA. DNA of the CDR3: TGTGCCAGCAGCTTGTCCTCCGGAAGGGGCACTGAAGCTTTCTTT. It yields the protein CASSLSSGRGTEAFF.

This chain uses TRBV7-2 with TRBJ1-5; D gene ambiguous. Germline CDR1 reads SGHTA; CDR2 reads FQGNSA. The CDR3 spans 19 residues. Trimming shortened V by 1 base and J by 4 bases, and 23 bases separated the two germline ends. The CDR3 sequence: CASSLECRCSGRGNQPQHF. The CDR3 DNA sequence: TGTGCCAGCAGCTTAGAATGTCGTTGTAGTGGTCGGGGAAATCAGCCCCAGCATTTT.

The CDR3 DNA is TGTGCCTGGAGACCTAGCGGGAGTTTAGCAGATACGCAGTATTTT. This translates into CAWRPSGSLADTQYF. The chain recombines TRBV30 with TRBJ2-3; 10 bases map to TRBD2. Germline CDR1 and CDR2: GTSNPN and SVGIG (reference sequence). V lost 3 bases and J lost 4; bases outside the gene matches: 7. The CDR3 runs to 15 residues.

V and J are TRBV7-2 and TRBJ1-5; D is unclear. CDR3 size: 15 residues. The germline V gene encodes CDR1 SGHTA and CDR2 FQGNSA. The V end was cut by 1 base, the J end by 9 bases, with 16 bases between. The CDR3 is CASSLGYSGGSPQHF. In nucleotides, the CDR3 is TGTGCCAGCAGCTTAGGTTATAGTGGAGGATCGCCCCAGCATTTT.

The chain joins TRBV7-9 to TRBJ2-2, with 7 bases aligning to TRBD1. The CDR3 is 16 residues long. CDR1 and CDR2 (germline): SEHNR, FQNEAQ (reference sequence). V lost 5 bases to trimming and J lost 0 bases; unmatched junction nucleotides: 6. The CDR3 is CASSTGQRANTGELFF. As DNA, the CDR3 is TGTGCCAGCAGCACGGGACAGCGAGCGAACACCGGGGAGCTGTTTTTT.

V is TRBV30 and J is TRBJ1-2, with D unresolved. V lost 3 bases and J lost 0, with 11 bases in between. The germline V gene encodes CDR1 GTSNPN and CDR2 SVGIG (reference sequence). There are 14 residues in the CDR3. The CDR3 nucleotides are TGTGCCTGGAGGAGGACGGCAGCTAACTATGGCTACACCTTC. This codes for CAWRRTAANYGYTF.

The chain joins TRBV6-5 to TRBJ2-1; unclear D gene. Trimming left V 8 bases short and J 9 bases short, with 17 bases between. Germline V gene data show CDR1 as MNHEY and CDR2 as SVGAGI. The CDR3 extends over 13 amino acids. The CDR3 sequence is CASSLGISSEQFF. CDR3 bases: TGTGCCAGCTCCTTAGGGATTTCGAGTGAGCAGTTCTTC.

The J gene is TRBJ2-1, the V gene TRBV10-3; D uncertain. The ends were cut back, 4 bases at V and 4 bases at J, with 14 bases in the middle. Germline CDR1 and CDR2: ENHRY and SYGVKD. This CDR3 spans 15 amino acids. CDR3 in amino acids: CAISVGGEPYNEQFF. The DNA for the CDR3 is TGTGCCATCAGTGTTGGTGGAGAGCCGTACAATGAGCAGTTCTTC.

As to this clone: Other DNA sequences from this sample encode an identical CDR3 as well. The chain employs TRBV27 and TRBJ2-7; 8 bases agree with TRBD2. Trimming removed 5 bases from V and 0 bases from J; junction bases left unmatched: 6. Germline V lookup: CDR1 MNHEY, CDR2 SMNVEV (reference sequence). The CDR3 loop spans 15 amino acids. The DNA of the CDR3 is TGTGCCAGCAGTCCCTCCCGGGGGGGCTCCTACGAGCAGTACTTC. Translated, it gives CASSPSRGGSYEQYF.

The V call is TRBV28, the J call TRBJ1-2; D might be TRBD1 (5 bases). V was shortened by 5 bases and J by 7 bases, with 26 bases between the two germline ends. Germline V gene data show CDR1 as MDHEN and CDR2 as SYDVKM. There are 17 residues in the CDR3. CDR3 amino acids: CASSGRALSGAGGGYTF. The CDR3, as DNA: TGTGCCAGCAGTGGGCGTGCTCTGTCGGGTGCTGGGGGTGGCTACACCTTC.

The chain links TRBV25-1 to TRBJ2-7; TRBD1 or TRBD2 may be the D gene (5 bases each). Germline V gives CDR1 MGHDK, CDR2 SYGVNS. V was clipped by 7 bases and J by 4 bases, with 14 bases between them. The CDR3 contains 13 residues. DNA of the CDR3: TGTGCCAGCACCGGGACGAAGAGTTACGAGCAGTACTTC. Translation: CASTGTKSYEQYF.

In its sample, this clone was seen a few times. Other nucleotide sequences from this sample produce the same CDR3. The chain uses TRBV9 and TRBJ1-4; 9 nucleotides line up with TRBD1. Per the germline V gene, CDR1 is SGDLS and CDR2 is YYNGEE. The V and J ends lost 4 bases and 5 bases, in that order; junction bases with no gene match: 3. The CDR3 consists of 14 residues. CDR3 protein: CASSLGQGNEKLFF. The CDR3 DNA sequence: TGTGCCAGCAGCCTGGGACAGGGAAATGAAAAACTGTTTTTT.

The chain couples TRBV27 to TRBJ2-2; D is tentatively TRBD1 or TRBD2 (5 bases each). The CDR3 loop spans 16 amino acids. Germline-derived CDR1 and CDR2 are MNHEY and SMNVEV (reference sequence). The V and J ends lost 6 bases and 5 bases respectively, with 19 bases between them. The CDR3 sequence: CASSPDGTFSTGELFF. Written as DNA, the CDR3 is TGTGCCAGCAGCCCTGATGGGACGTTCTCGACCGGGGAGCTGTTTTTT.

This chain connects TRBV27 to TRBJ2-3; D is unresolved. The CDR3 is 14 residues long. The germline V and J ends were trimmed by 5 bases and 4 bases, with 13 bases remaining between them. Germline values: CDR1 MNHEY, CDR2 SMNVEV (reference sequence). The chain's CDR3 is CASSASNGPDTQYF. CDR3 DNA: TGTGCCAGCAGTGCCTCGAACGGTCCAGATACGCAGTATTTT.

The chain couples TRBV2 to TRBJ1-1; a weak D match, TRBD1 (5 bases). Between the trimmed V and J ends, which lost 6 bases and 1 base, there was a span of 9 bases. Germline V gene sequence: CDR1 SNHLY, CDR2 FYNNEI. This CDR3 is 13 amino acids long. In DNA form, the CDR3 reads TGTGCCAGCAGGCCGACAGCGAACACTGAAGCTTTCTTT. Its protein is CASRPTANTEAFF.

This sequence joins TRBV19 and TRBJ2-1; 10 positions match TRBD2. This CDR3 is built from 15 residues. CDR1 LNHDA and CDR2 SQIVND come from the germline V gene (reference sequence). With V trimmed by 10 bases and J by 4 bases, 10 bases remained unmatched. The CDR3 loop is CATSGLAEDYNEQFF. In DNA, the CDR3 is TGTGCCACCTCCGGACTAGCGGAAGATTACAATGAGCAGTTCTTC.

The chain uses TRBV6-5 and TRBJ2-3; D gene uncertain. CDR1 is MNHEY, CDR2 SVGAGI, per germline. The CDR3 has 14 amino acids. Trimming shortened V by 5 bases and J by 6 bases, and 15 bases separated the two germline ends. The CDR3 region is CASSTRKVWDTQYF. The CDR3 DNA is TGTGCCAGCAGTACCAGAAAAGTTTGGGATACGCAGTATTTT.

This chain links TRBV7-9 with TRBJ2-7; D gene uncertain. Trimming removed 5 bases from V and 2 bases from J, with 13 bases in between. The CDR3 totals 14 residues. CDR1 SEHNR and CDR2 FQNEAQ come from the germline V gene (reference sequence). CDR3 in DNA: TGTGCCAGCAGCCCCGGCGGCCAAGCCTACGAGCAGTACTTC. It translates to CASSPGGQAYEQYF. Full variable domain (missing parts from reference TRBV7-9 and TRBJ2-7): DTGVSQNPRHKITKRGQNVTFRCDPISEHNRLYWYRQTLGQGPEFLTYFQNEAQLEKSRLLSDRFSAERPKGSFSTLEIQRTEQGDSAMYLCASSPGGQAYEQYFGPGTRLTVT.

V is TRBV29-1 and J is TRBJ2-5, with a tentative D call TRBD2 (7 bases). Matching the DNA end better, TRBJ2-7 makes the J call doubtful. This CDR3 has 14 amino acids. Germline CDR1 is SQVTM and CDR2 is ANQGSEA. The CDR3, as DNA: TGCAGCGTTGTCGGACAGCGGGGAACCTACGAGCAGTACTTC. This sequence encodes CSVVGQRGTYEQYF.

The J gene is TRBJ1-1, the V gene TRBV11-2; TRBD1 aligns across 7 bases. CDR3 length: 15 residues. Per the germline V gene, CDR1 is SGHAT and CDR2 is FQNNGV. The junction had 6 bases not matched to a gene; V was cut back by 5 bases and J by 0 bases. The CDR3 is CASSASQGLNTEAFF. CDR3 DNA: TGTGCCAGCAGCGCATCACAGGGGTTGAACACTGAAGCTTTCTTT.